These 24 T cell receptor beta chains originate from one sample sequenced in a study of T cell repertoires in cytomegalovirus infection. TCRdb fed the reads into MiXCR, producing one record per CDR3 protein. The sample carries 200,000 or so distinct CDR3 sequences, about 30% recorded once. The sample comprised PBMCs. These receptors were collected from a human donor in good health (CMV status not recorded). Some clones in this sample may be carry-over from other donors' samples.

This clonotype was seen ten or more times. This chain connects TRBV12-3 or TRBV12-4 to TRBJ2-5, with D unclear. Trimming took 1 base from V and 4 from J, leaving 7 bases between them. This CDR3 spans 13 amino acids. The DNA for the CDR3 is TGTGCCAGCAGTTTAGGGCAGAGAGAGACCCAGTACTTC. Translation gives CASSLGQRETQYF.

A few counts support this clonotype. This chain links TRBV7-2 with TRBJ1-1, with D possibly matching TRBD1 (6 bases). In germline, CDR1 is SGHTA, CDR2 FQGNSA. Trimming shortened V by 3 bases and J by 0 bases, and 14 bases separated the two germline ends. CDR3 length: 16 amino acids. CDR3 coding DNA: TGTGCCAGCAGCTTTTCCAGACAGGCAGTGAACACTGAAGCTTTCTTT. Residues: CASSFSRQAVNTEAFF.

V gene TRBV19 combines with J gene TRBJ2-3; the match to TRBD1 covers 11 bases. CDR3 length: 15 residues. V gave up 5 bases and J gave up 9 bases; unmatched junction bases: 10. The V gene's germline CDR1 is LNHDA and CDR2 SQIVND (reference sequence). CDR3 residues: CASSPGTGGIWTQYF. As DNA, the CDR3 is TGTGCCAGTAGTCCAGGGACAGGGGGGATTTGGACGCAGTATTTT.

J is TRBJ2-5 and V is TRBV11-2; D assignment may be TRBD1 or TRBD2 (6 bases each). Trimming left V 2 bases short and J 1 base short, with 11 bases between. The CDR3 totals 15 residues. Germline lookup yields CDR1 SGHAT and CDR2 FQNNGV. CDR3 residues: CASSLRGVVQETQYF. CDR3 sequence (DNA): TGTGCCAGCAGCTTAAGGGGGGTCGTCCAAGAGACCCAGTACTTC.

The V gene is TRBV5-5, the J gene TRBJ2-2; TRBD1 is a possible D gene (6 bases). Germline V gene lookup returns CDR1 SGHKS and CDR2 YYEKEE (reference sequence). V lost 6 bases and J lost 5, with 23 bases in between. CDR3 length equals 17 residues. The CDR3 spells CASTPGRGSSRTGELFF. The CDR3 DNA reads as TGTGCCAGCACCCCGGGCAGGGGCAGTTCAAGGACCGGGGAGCTGTTTTTT.

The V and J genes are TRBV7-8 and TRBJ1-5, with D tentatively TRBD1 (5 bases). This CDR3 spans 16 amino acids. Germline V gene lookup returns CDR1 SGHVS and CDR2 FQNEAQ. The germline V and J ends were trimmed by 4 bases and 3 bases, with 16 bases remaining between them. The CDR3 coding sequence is TGTGCCAGCAGCTCCCGCGGGGGGGGACCCAATCAGCCCCAGCATTTT. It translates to CASSSRGGGPNQPQHF.

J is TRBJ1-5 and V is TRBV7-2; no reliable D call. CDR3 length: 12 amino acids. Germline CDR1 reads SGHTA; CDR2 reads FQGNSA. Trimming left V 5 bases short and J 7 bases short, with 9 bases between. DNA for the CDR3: TGTGCCAGCAGCGAGGACGGGCAGCCCCAGCATTTT. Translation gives CASSEDGQPQHF.

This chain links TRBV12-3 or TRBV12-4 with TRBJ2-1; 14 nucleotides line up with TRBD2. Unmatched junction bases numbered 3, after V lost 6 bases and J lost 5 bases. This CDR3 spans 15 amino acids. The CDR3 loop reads CASRRLAGGNNEQFF. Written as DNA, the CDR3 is TGTGCCAGCAGGAGACTAGCGGGGGGGAACAATGAGCAGTTCTTC.

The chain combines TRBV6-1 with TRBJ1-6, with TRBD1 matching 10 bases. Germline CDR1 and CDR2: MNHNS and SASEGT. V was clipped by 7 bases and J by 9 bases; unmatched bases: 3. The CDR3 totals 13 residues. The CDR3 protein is CASTWTGGSPLHF. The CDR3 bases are TGTGCCAGCACCTGGACAGGGGGTTCACCCCTCCACTTT.

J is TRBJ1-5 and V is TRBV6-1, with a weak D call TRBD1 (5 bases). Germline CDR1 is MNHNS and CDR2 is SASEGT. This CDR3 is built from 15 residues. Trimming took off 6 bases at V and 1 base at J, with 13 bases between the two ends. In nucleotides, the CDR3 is TGTGCCAGCAGCGTGGGGCTCATAAGCAATCAGCCCCAGCATTTT. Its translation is CASSVGLISNQPQHF.

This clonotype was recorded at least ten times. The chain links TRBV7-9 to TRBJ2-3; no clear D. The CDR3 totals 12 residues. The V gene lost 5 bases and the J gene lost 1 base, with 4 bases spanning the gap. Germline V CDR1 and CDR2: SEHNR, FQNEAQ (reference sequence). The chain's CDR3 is CASSQGTDTQYF. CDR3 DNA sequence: TGTGCCAGCAGCCAGGGCACAGATACGCAGTATTTT.

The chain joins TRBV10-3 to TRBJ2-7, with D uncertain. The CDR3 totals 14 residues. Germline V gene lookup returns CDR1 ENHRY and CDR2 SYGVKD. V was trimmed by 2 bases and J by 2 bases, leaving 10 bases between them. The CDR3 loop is CAISEEAGPYEQYF. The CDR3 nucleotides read TGTGCCATCAGTGAGGAAGCAGGACCCTACGAGCAGTACTTC.

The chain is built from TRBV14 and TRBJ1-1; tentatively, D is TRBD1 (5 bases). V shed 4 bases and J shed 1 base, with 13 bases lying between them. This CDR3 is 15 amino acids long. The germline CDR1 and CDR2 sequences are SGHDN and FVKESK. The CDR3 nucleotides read TGTGCCAGCAGCCGCGAGGGAGGGGAGAACACTGAAGCTTTCTTT. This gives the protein CASSREGGENTEAFF.

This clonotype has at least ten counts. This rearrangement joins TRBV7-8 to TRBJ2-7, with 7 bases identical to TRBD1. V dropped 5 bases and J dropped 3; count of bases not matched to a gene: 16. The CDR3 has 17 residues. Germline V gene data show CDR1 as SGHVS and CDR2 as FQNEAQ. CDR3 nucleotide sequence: TGTGCCAGCAGCCCCCATATCCCAATGGGACAGATCTACGAGCAGTACTTC. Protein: CASSPHIPMGQIYEQYF.

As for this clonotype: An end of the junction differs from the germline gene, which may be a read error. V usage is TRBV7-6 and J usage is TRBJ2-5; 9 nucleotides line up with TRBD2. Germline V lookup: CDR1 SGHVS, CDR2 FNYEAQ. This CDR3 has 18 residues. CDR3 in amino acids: CASSARLAEYQSKETQYF. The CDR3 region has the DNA TGTGCTAGCAGCGCCCGACTAGCGGAATACCAGAGTAAAGAGACCCAGTACTTC.

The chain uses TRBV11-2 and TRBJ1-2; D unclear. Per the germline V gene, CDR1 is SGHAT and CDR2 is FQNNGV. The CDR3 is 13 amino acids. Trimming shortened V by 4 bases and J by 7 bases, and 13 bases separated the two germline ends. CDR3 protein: CASSWGLSRGYTF. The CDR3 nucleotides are TGTGCCAGCAGCTGGGGATTATCTCGTGGCTACACCTTC.

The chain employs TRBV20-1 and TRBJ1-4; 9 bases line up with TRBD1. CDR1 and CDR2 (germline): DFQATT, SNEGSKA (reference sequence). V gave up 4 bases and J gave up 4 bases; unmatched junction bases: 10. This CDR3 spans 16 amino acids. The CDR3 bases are TGCAGTGCTAAGCCGGACAGGGGCAACCTTAATGAAAAACTGTTTTTT. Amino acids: CSAKPDRGNLNEKLFF.

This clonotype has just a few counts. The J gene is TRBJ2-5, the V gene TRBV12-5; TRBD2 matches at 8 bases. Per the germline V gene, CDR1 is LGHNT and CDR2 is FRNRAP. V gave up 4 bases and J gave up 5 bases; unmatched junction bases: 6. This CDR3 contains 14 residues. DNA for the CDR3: TGTGCTAGTGGTTGGACGGGGGGGCTGGAGACCCAGTACTTC. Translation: CASGWTGGLETQYF.

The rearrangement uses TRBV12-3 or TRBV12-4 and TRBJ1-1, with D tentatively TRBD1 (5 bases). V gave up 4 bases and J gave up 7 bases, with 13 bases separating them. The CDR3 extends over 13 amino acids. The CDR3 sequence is CASSSGMLYEAFF. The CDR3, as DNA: TGTGCCAGCAGTTCAGGGATGCTTTATGAAGCTTTCTTT.

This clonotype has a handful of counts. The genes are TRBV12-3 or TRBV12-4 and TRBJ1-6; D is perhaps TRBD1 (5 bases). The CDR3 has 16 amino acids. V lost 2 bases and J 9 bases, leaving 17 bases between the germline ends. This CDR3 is CASSLQGGSGGSPLHF. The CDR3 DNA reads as TGTGCCAGCAGTTTACAGGGAGGGTCCGGCGGTTCACCCCTCCACTTT.

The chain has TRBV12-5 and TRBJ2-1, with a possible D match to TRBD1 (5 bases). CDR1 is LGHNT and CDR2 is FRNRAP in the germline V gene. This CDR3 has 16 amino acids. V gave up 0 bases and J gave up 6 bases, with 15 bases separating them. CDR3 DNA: TGTGCTAGTGGTTTGGTACTTACCCGAAGGGGCAATGAGCAGTTCTTC. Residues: CASGLVLTRRGNEQFF.

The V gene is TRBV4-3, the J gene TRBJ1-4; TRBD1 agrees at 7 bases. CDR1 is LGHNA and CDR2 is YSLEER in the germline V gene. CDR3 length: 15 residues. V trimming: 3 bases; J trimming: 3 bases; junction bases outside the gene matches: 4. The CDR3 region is CASSQYQGANEKLFF. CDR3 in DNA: TGCGCCAGCAGCCAGTACCAGGGGGCTAATGAAAAACTGTTTTTT.

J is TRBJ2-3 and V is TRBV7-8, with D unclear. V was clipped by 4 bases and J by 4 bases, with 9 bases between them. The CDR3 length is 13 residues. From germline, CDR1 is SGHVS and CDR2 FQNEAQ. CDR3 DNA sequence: TGTGCCAGCAGCTCCGTTGGGGCAGATACGCAGTATTTT. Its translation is CASSSVGADTQYF.

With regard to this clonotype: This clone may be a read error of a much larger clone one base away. CDR3 in DNA: TGTGCCAGCAGCCAAGTAACGACAGGGGATCAGCTCCAGCATTTT. Encoded protein: CASSQVTTGDQLQHF. The rearrangement links TRBV7-2 to TRBJ1-5, with TRBD1 matching 8 bases. Germline CDR1 SGHTA, CDR2 FQGNSA. The CDR3 spans 15 residues.